Listed here is a single T cell receptor beta chain. The sample comes from a study of shared clonotypes between healthy human individuals. Study-level background: Each donor's CD4 naive and CD4 memory cells filled three plates apiece, CD8 naive two, and CD8 memory one.

Germline-derived CDR1 and CDR2 are MNHEY and SVGAGI. The CDR3 covers 15 residues. J was trimmed by 3 bases and V by 7 bases; bases with no gene match: 8. Within Nashville, Tennessee resided all donors, each a Caucasian adult. Sequencing used immunoSEQ multiplex PCR; TCRdb keeps in-frame clones, though not all of them. There are approximately 2.5 million clones in the sample; 85% to 95% occur only once, and around 0.14% lies in the top ten. The chain employs TRBV6-5 and TRBJ1-3; 8 nucleotides match TRBD1. The sequenced sample was naive CD4+ T cells sorted from blood. Subset denoted: CD45RA+ positively selected. The TCR comes from a man aged 18 to 29 in good health. CDR3 region: CASKGGRGLGNTIYF. DNA of the CDR3: TGTGCCAGCAAAGGCGGCAGGGGGCTTGGAAACACCATATATTTT.